Listed below are T cell receptor beta chains from one sample, sequenced in a study of STAT3 mutations in large granular lymphocyte leukemia. Method: immunoSEQ multiplex PCR; TCRdb's copy keeps in-frame clones and lacks some. Counted here are 35,000 to 40,000 clones, roughly 88% occurring once; the ten biggest clones make up less than 0.55%. The source material was PBMCs. Receptors originate from a human donor with T large granular lymphocyte leukemia. Some clones in this sample may be carry-over from other donors' samples. The CDR3 runs from the conserved cysteine through the conserved F or W. Fields, in order: clone size, V gene, D gene, J gene, CDR3 protein, CDR3 DNA. A D gene is named only where the DNA matches it firmly. Clone sizes are given selectively: once, few, many, or a class where the clone is expanded.

size: -; V: TRBV4-3; D: -; J: TRBJ1-2; CDR3: CASSQDQGYGYTF; DNA: TGCGCCAGCAGCCAAGATCAGGGTTATGGCTACACCTTC
size: -; V: TRBV6-6; D: -; J: TRBJ1-5; CDR3: CASSPGANQPQHF; DNA: TGTGCCAGCAGCCCGGGTGCCAATCAGCCCCAGCATTTT
size: -; V: TRBV18; D: -; J: TRBJ2-2; CDR3: CASSPEDRTNTGELFF; DNA: TGTGCCAGCTCACCAGAGGACAGAACGAACACCGGGGAGCTGTTTTTT
size: -; V: TRBV9; D: TRBD1; J: TRBJ2-5; CDR3: CASSVAGGSGETQYF; DNA: TGTGCCAGCAGCGTAGCAGGGGGAAGCGGAGAGACCCAGTACTTC
size: once; V: TRBV7-2; D: -; J: TRBJ2-1; CDR3: CASTAWAGNEQFF; DNA: TGTGCCAGCACCGCTTGGGCCGGAAATGAGCAGTTCTTC
size: -; V: TRBV30; D: -; J: TRBJ2-7; CDR3: CAWSGRRTYEQYF; DNA: TGTGCCTGGAGTGGACGGCGGACCTACGAGCAGTACTTC
size: -; V: TRBV29-1; D: -; J: TRBJ1-2; CDR3: CSVAAGGHYGYTF; DNA: TGCAGCGTTGCGGCAGGAGGGCACTATGGCTACACCTTC
size: -; V: TRBV10-3; D: -; J: TRBJ1-4; CDR3: CATREGATNEKLFF; DNA: TGTGCCACCAGGGAGGGAGCAACTAATGAAAAACTGTTTTTT
size: -; V: TRBV19; D: -; J: TRBJ1-5; CDR3: CASSPRDNQPQHF; DNA: TGTGCCAGTAGTCCTAGGGACAATCAGCCCCAGCATTTT
size: few; V: TRBV6-1; D: -; J: TRBJ2-5; CDR3: CASTMIGTQYF; DNA: TGTGCCAGCACTATGATTGGGACCCAGTACTTC
size: -; V: TRBV7-9; D: -; J: TRBJ2-7; CDR3: CASSPPRRVYEQYF; DNA: TGTGCCAGCAGCCCACCTCGTCGGGTCTACGAGCAGTACTTC
size: -; V: TRBV10-3; D: -; J: TRBJ2-3; CDR3: CAISESSDTQYF; DNA: TGTGCCATCAGTGAGTCCTCAGATACGCAGTATTTT
size: -; V: TRBV4-3; D: TRBD2; J: TRBJ2-3; CDR3: CASSLRTSGATDTQYF; DNA: TGCGCCAGCAGCCTACGGACTAGCGGGGCCACAGATACGCAGTATTTT
size: -; V: TRBV4-3; D: -; J: TRBJ1-5; CDR3: CASSQDQGFNQPQHF; DNA: TGCGCCAGCAGCCAAGACCAGGGCTTTAATCAGCCCCAGCATTTT
size: once; V: TRBV6-1; D: -; J: TRBJ2-2; CDR3: CASSERDRELFF; DNA: TGTGCCAGCAGTGAACGGGACAGGGAGCTGTTTTTT
size: -; V: TRBV5-4; D: -; J: TRBJ2-2; CDR3: CASSLGGKAGELFF; DNA: TGTGCCAGCAGCTTGGGGGGGAAGGCCGGGGAGCTGTTTTTT
size: -; V: TRBV4-1; D: -; J: TRBJ2-6; CDR3: CASSQNRAGANVLTF; DNA: TGCGCCAGCAGCCAGAACAGGGCCGGGGCCAACGTCCTGACTTTC
size: -; V: TRBV5-4; D: -; J: TRBJ1-2; CDR3: CASSLRQAGGGYTF; DNA: TGTGCCAGCAGCTTACGACAGGCCGGGGGTGGCTACACCTTC
size: once; V: TRBV28; D: -; J: TRBJ2-1; CDR3: CASSFDRSSYNEQFF; DNA: TGTGCCAGCAGTTTTGACAGGAGCTCCTACAATGAGCAGTTCTTC
size: -; V: TRBV6-6; D: -; J: TRBJ2-3; CDR3: CASSDTSTDTQYF; DNA: TGTGCCAGTAGCGACACTAGCACAGATACGCAGTATTTT
size: -; V: TRBV5-1; D: -; J: TRBJ2-3; CDR3: CASSLRGYSTDTQYF; DNA: TGCGCCAGCAGCTTGCGCGGCTATAGCACAGATACGCAGTATTTT
size: once; V: TRBV5-6; D: TRBD2; J: TRBJ2-7; CDR3: CASSASGGPSYEQYF; DNA: TGTGCCAGCAGCGCCAGCGGGGGCCCTTCCTACGAGCAGTACTTC
size: -; V: TRBV4-2; D: -; J: TRBJ2-3; CDR3: CASSQDRENPSTDTQYF; DNA: TGTGCCAGCAGCCAAGATCGCGAAAATCCTAGCACAGATACGCAGTATTTT
size: -; V: TRBV13; D: -; J: TRBJ2-1; CDR3: CASSLEGGAGNEQFF; DNA: TGTGCCAGCAGCTTAGAGGGGGGGGCAGGGAATGAGCAGTTCTTC
size: -; V: TRBV5-1; D: TRBD1; J: TRBJ2-7; CDR3: CASSPRQGSSYEQYF; DNA: TGCGCCAGCAGCCCTAGACAGGGCAGCTCCTACGAGCAGTACTTC
size: -; V: TRBV27; D: -; J: TRBJ1-2; CDR3: CASSLQGSHGYTF; DNA: TGTGCCAGCAGTTTGCAAGGGTCGCATGGCTACACCTTC
size: -; V: TRBV11-2; D: -; J: TRBJ1-5; CDR3: CASSLDTGSNQPQHF; DNA: TGTGCCAGCAGCTTAGATACAGGGAGCAATCAGCCCCAGCATTTT
size: -; V: TRBV2; D: -; J: TRBJ1-1; CDR3: CASSLQGNTEAFF; DNA: TGTGCCAGCAGCCTACAGGGTAACACTGAAGCTTTCTTT
size: -; V: TRBV4-2; D: -; J: TRBJ1-3; CDR3: CASSQGFDSGNTIYF; DNA: TGTGCCAGCAGCCAAGGGTTCGACTCTGGAAACACCATATATTTT
size: -; V: TRBV12-5; D: TRBD1; J: TRBJ1-1; CDR3: CASGLDPTGTAFF; DNA: TGTGCTAGTGGTTTGGACCCGACAGGGACGGCTTTCTTT
size: -; V: TRBV5-1; D: -; J: TRBJ2-1; CDR3: CASSLKFEGEQFF; DNA: TGCGCCAGCAGCTTGAAGTTTGAAGGAGAGCAGTTCTTC
size: -; V: TRBV28; D: -; J: TRBJ1-2; CDR3: CASSPGGSSLGVLTF; DNA: TGTGCCAGCAGCCCCGGGGGCTCCAGCTTAGGGGTTTTGACCTTC
size: -; V: TRBV4-1; D: TRBD2; J: TRBJ2-5; CDR3: CASSQDSGGPETQYF; DNA: TGCGCCAGCAGCCAAGATAGCGGGGGGCCAGAGACCCAGTACTTC
size: -; V: TRBV28; D: -; J: TRBJ1-4; CDR3: CASTNRAELFF; DNA: TGTGCCAGCACCAACAGGGCAGAACTGTTTTTT
size: -; V: TRBV19; D: TRBD2; J: TRBJ2-3; CDR3: CASSTAASSGITDTQYF; DNA: TGTGCCAGTAGTACCGCGGCGTCTAGCGGCATCACAGATACGCAGTATTTT
size: -; V: TRBV5-1; D: -; J: TRBJ1-5; CDR3: CASSPEGNQPQHF; DNA: TGCGCCAGCAGCCCGGAGGGGAATCAGCCCCAGCATTTT
size: once; V: TRBV30; D: -; J: TRBJ1-3; CDR3: CAWSLTGSGNTIYF; DNA: TGTGCCTGGAGTTTGACAGGCTCTGGAAACACCATATATTTT
size: -; V: TRBV18; D: -; J: TRBJ2-7; CDR3: CASSPTGSSYEQYF; DNA: TGTGCCAGCTCCCCGACGGGAAGCTCCTACGAGCAGTACTTC
size: -; V: TRBV4-2; D: -; J: TRBJ1-1; CDR3: CASSQERNSRAEAFF; DNA: TGTGCCAGCAGCCAAGAAAGGAATTCCAGAGCTGAAGCTTTCTTT
size: once; V: TRBV6-1; D: TRBD1; J: TRBJ1-6; CDR3: CASSQDRGGWSYNSPLHF; DNA: TGTGCCAGCAGTCAAGACAGGGGCGGATGGTCCTATAATTCACCCCTCCACTTT
size: -; V: TRBV4-3; D: -; J: TRBJ1-1; CDR3: CASSQVMIGARAFF; DNA: TGCGCCAGCAGCCAAGTGATGATCGGGGCGCGGGCTTTCTTT
size: -; V: TRBV19; D: -; J: TRBJ1-6; CDR3: CASSQNSPLHF; DNA: TGTGCCAGTAGCCAGAATTCACCCCTCCACTTT
size: few; V: TRBV27; D: -; J: TRBJ2-2; CDR3: CASSRTIDPTGELFF; DNA: TGTGCCAGCAGTAGAACGATAGATCCGACCGGGGAGCTGTTTTTT
size: -; V: TRBV27; D: -; J: TRBJ1-6; CDR3: CASSFESSYNSPLHF; DNA: TGTGCCAGCAGTTTTGAGAGCTCCTATAATTCACCCCTCCACTTT
size: -; V: TRBV11-2; D: -; J: TRBJ1-2; CDR3: CASSLGADGYTF; DNA: TGTGCCAGCAGCTTGGGGGCGGATGGCTACACCTTC
size: -; V: TRBV29-1; D: TRBD2; J: TRBJ2-1; CDR3: CSARPGGAPSVQFF; DNA: TGCAGCGCCCGTCCCGGGGGGGCCCCCTCAGTGCAGTTCTTC
size: -; V: TRBV30; D: -; J: TRBJ2-3; CDR3: CAWTTLPVSGTDTQYF; DNA: TGTGCCTGGACTACTTTACCCGTCTCTGGCACAGATACGCAGTATTTT